These 30 T cell receptor beta chains originate from one sample sequenced in a study of T cell responses to AZD1222 COVID-19 vaccine. TCRdb's copy holds only in-frame clones and misses some; the assay was immunoSEQ multiplex PCR. This table holds 100,000 to 150,000 clones, about 92% found once. Sequencing was performed on peripheral blood, taken on day 0 of AZD1222 vaccination. These receptors originate from an adult in good health.

In DNA form, the CDR3 reads TGTGCTAGTGGAATACAAAGCCTAGAGCAGCCCCAGCATTTT. Protein sequence: CASGIQSLEQPQHF. V is TRBV12-5 and J is TRBJ1-5; D gene uncertain. In germline, CDR1 is LGHNT, CDR2 FRNRAP. This CDR3 spans 14 amino acids. Trimming left V 6 bases short and J 7 bases short, with 16 bases between.

The rearrangement uses TRBV7-9 and TRBJ1-1, with 8 bases that match TRBD1. V lost 5 bases, J lost 0 bases, and 5 bases stayed unmatched. CDR3 size: 15 residues. Germline V CDR1 and CDR2: SEHNR, FQNEAQ (reference sequence). The CDR3 protein is CASSPQGGMNTEAFF. The CDR3 DNA reads as TGTGCCAGCAGCCCACAGGGGGGGATGAACACTGAAGCTTTCTTT. The variable domain in full, completed from reference TRBV7-9 and TRBJ1-1, reads DTGVSQNPRHKITKRGQNVTFRCDPISEHNRLYWYRQTLGQGPEFLTYFQNEAQLEKSRLLSDRFSAERPKGSFSTLEIQRTEQGDSAMYLCASSPQGGMNTEAFFGQGTRLTVV.

The rearrangement uses TRBV19 and TRBJ1-1, with TRBD1 as a possible D gene (5 bases). Germline-derived CDR1 and CDR2 are LNHDA and SQIVND (reference sequence). The CDR3 has 14 residues. Trimming pared 7 bases from V and 1 base from J, leaving 13 bases between. The CDR3 DNA reads as TGTGCCAGTACCTCGAGGGGAGGGAACACTGAAGCTTTCTTT. Translating it yields CASTSRGGNTEAFF. Looking up the rest from reference TRBV19 and TRBJ1-1 gives the full variable domain: DGGITQSPKYLFRKEGQNVTLSCEQNLNHDAMYWYRQDPGQGLRLIYYSQIVNDFQKGDIAEGYSVSREKKESFPLTVTSAQKNPTAFYLCASTSRGGNTEAFFGQGTRLTVV.

The chain couples TRBV19 to TRBJ1-2, with no clear D. CDR3 length: 12 amino acids. Trimming removed 5 bases from V and 3 bases from J, with 7 bases in between. Germline V lookup: CDR1 LNHDA, CDR2 SQIVND (reference sequence). In DNA, the CDR3 is TGTGCCAGTAGTCAAAGGGACTATGGCTACACCTTC. This codes for CASSQRDYGYTF.

The V call is TRBV6-5, the J call TRBJ2-7; TRBD1 agrees at 8 bases. Germline V gives CDR1 MNHEY, CDR2 SVGAGI. The ends lost 10 bases at V and 3 bases at J; junction bases unmatched: 8. This CDR3 comprises 13 residues. The CDR3 loop reads CATTYRGDYEQYF. CDR3 bases: TGTGCCACCACCTACAGGGGGGACTACGAGCAGTACTTC.

The chain has TRBV11-3 and TRBJ2-5, with D possibly being TRBD2 (5 bases). Germline CDR1 SGHNT, CDR2 YENEEA. CDR3 size: 14 residues. Trimming left V 5 bases short and J 1 base short, with 11 bases between. The CDR3 spells CASSPRGAQETQYF. DNA for the CDR3: TGTGCCAGCAGCCCACGGGGAGCCCAAGAGACCCAGTACTTC. Based on the CDR3 plus reference TRBV11-3 and TRBJ2-5, the full variable domain is EAGVVQSPRYKIIEKKQPVAFWCNPISGHNTLYWYLQNLGQGPELLIRYENEEAVDDSQLPKDRFSAERLKGVDSTLKIQPAELGDSAVYLCASSPRGAQETQYFGPGTRLLVL.

The genes are TRBV10-3 and TRBJ2-7, with 9 bases matching TRBD1. Germline values: CDR1 ENHRY, CDR2 SYGVKD. V trimming: 4 bases; J trimming: 2 bases; junction bases outside the gene matches: 15. This CDR3 is built from 18 residues. The CDR3 nucleotides are TGTGCCATCAGTGTCATCCCCCCGGGACAGGGTTCCCCCTACGAGCAGTACTTC. Translating gives CAISVIPPGQGSPYEQYF.

The chain uses TRBV10-3 and TRBJ2-3; D not certain. Germline lookup yields CDR1 ENHRY and CDR2 SYGVKD. Trimming removed 2 bases from V and 1 base from J, with 7 bases in between. The CDR3 is made up of 14 amino acids. The CDR3: CAISEGRGTDTQYF. CDR3 in DNA: TGTGCCATCAGTGAGGGCAGAGGCACAGATACGCAGTATTTT.

The rearrangement uses TRBV29-1 and TRBJ1-1; tentative D call: TRBD1 (6 bases). Trimming removed 6 bases at V and 1 base at J, with 15 bases between. CDR1 is SQVTM and CDR2 is ANQGSEA in the germline V gene. CDR3 size: 14 residues. The CDR3 spells CSVSDGGRNTEAFF. Written as DNA, the CDR3 is TGCAGCGTATCAGACGGGGGGCGGAACACTGAAGCTTTCTTT.

The chain is built from TRBV19 and TRBJ2-7; D is uncertain. Trimming left V 4 bases short and J 5 bases short, with 15 bases between. The V gene's germline CDR1 is LNHDA and CDR2 SQIVND (reference sequence). The CDR3 runs to 14 residues. The CDR3 spells CASSTPTVLDEQYF. The CDR3 bases are TGTGCCAGTAGTACCCCGACGGTTCTTGACGAGCAGTACTTC.

The rearrangement joins TRBV29-1 to TRBJ1-3, with TRBD1 matching over 8 bases. After removal of 4 bases from V and 0 bases from J, the junction contained 5 bases not matched to a gene. Germline V gene sequence: CDR1 SQVTM, CDR2 ANQGSEA. CDR3 length: 15 residues. This CDR3 reads CSVARTGGSGNTIYF. The CDR3 DNA follows: TGCAGCGTTGCCCGAACAGGGGGCTCTGGAAACACCATATATTTT.

The chain combines TRBV7-8 with TRBJ2-7; 9 bases line up with TRBD1. Losses at the gene ends were 5 bases for V and 5 bases for J; bases not matched to a gene: 10. This CDR3 contains 15 residues. Germline V gives CDR1 SGHVS, CDR2 FQNEAQ. For the CDR3, the DNA is TGTGCCAGCAGCCCGGGACAGGGAAATCGCCACGAGCAGTACTTC. Residues: CASSPGQGNRHEQYF. The complete variable domain, with remaining parts taken from reference TRBV7-8 and TRBJ2-7, reads GAGVSQSPRYKVAKRGQDVALRCDPISGHVSLFWYQQALGQGPEFLTYFQNEAQLDKSGLPSDRFFAERPEGSVSTLKIQRTQQEDSAVYLCASSPGQGNRHEQYFGPGTRLTVT.

The chain is built from TRBV7-9 and TRBJ2-3; 7 positions agree with TRBD2. The V segment lost 5 bases and the J segment 0 bases; nucleotides outside the gene matches: 5. CDR1 SEHNR and CDR2 FQNEAQ come from the germline V gene (reference sequence). The CDR3 has 15 residues. This CDR3 is CASSRSGASTDTQYF. CDR3 sequence (DNA): TGTGCCAGCAGCCGCAGCGGGGCTAGCACAGATACGCAGTATTTT.

This sequence joins TRBV28 and TRBJ1-2; a weak D match, TRBD1 (5 bases). Germline values: CDR1 MDHEN, CDR2 SYDVKM. The CDR3 has 14 amino acids. V lost 3 bases and J 8 bases, leaving 16 bases between the germline ends. CDR3: CASSLGGRTIGYTF. The DNA of the CDR3 is TGTGCCAGCAGTTTGGGGGGAAGAACTATAGGCTACACCTTC.

The genes are TRBV2 and TRBJ2-2, with D perhaps matching TRBD1 (6 bases). V was pared by 2 bases and J by 6 bases, with 10 bases between. CDR1 SNHLY and CDR2 FYNNEI come from the germline V gene. CDR3 length equals 14 residues. The DNA for the CDR3 is TGTGCCAGCAGTGAAAGGGGGAAATCCGGGGAGCTGTTTTTT. Translation: CASSERGKSGELFF.

This chain links TRBV19 with TRBJ1-1; no definite D call. V lost 8 bases, J lost 5 bases, and 15 bases lay in between. This CDR3 has 13 amino acids. Germline CDR1 and CDR2: LNHDA and SQIVND (reference sequence). In DNA, the CDR3 is TGTGCCAGTCTCCCCAAAATAGGGACTGAAGCTTTCTTT. Translated, it gives CASLPKIGTEAFF.

The DNA for the CDR3 is TGTGCCAGCAGCTTAGGCACAGGAACTGAAGCTTTCTTT. It yields the protein CASSLGTGTEAFF. The V and J genes are TRBV11-3 and TRBJ1-1; D might be TRBD1 (5 bases). In germline, CDR1 is SGHNT, CDR2 YENEEA. The V end lost 1 base, the J end lost 5 bases, and 8 bases lay between the germline ends. The CDR3 runs to 13 residues.

V and J are TRBV2 and TRBJ1-1; possible D gene TRBD1, 5 bases. This CDR3 has 12 amino acids. V was trimmed by 7 bases and J by 5 bases, leaving 11 bases between them. In germline, CDR1 is SNHLY, CDR2 FYNNEI. This CDR3 reads CASNIQVTEAFF. In DNA form, the CDR3 reads TGTGCCAGCAATATACAGGTGACTGAAGCTTTCTTT.

CDR3 loop: CASSITGDTEAFF. The CDR3 region has the DNA TGTGCCAGTAGTATTACAGGGGATACTGAAGCTTTCTTT. The V call is TRBV19, the J call TRBJ1-1, with 7 bases matching TRBD1. The V and J ends lost 3 bases and 5 bases, in that order; junction bases with no gene match: 3. The CDR3 extends over 13 amino acids. Germline CDR1 and CDR2: LNHDA and SQIVND (reference sequence).

The V gene is TRBV7-6, the J gene TRBJ2-7; 7 nucleotides agree with TRBD2. Germline V CDR1 and CDR2: SGHVS, FNYEAQ. CDR3 length: 14 residues. V shed 1 base, J shed 7 bases, and the junction held 7 bases outside the gene matches. The CDR3 sequence: CASSLGNMGGEQYF. Written as DNA, the CDR3 is TGTGCCAGCAGCTTAGGAAACATGGGGGGGGAGCAGTACTTC. Full variable domain (missing parts from reference TRBV7-6 and TRBJ2-7): GAGVSQSPRYKVTKRGQDVALRCDPISGHVSLYWYRQALGQGPEFLTYFNYEAQQDKSGLPNDRFSAERPEGSISTLTIQRTEQRDSAMYRCASSLGNMGGEQYFGPGTRLTVT.

The chain uses TRBV4-1 and TRBJ1-2; TRBD1 matches at 7 bases. Germline lookup yields CDR1 MGHRA and CDR2 YSYEKL. V gave up 0 bases and J gave up 7 bases; unmatched junction bases: 23. This CDR3 is built from 20 residues. CDR3 DNA sequence: TGCGCCAGCAGCCAAGAGGCCTTAAGGTCAAGCCGACAGGGTTCAGGTGGCTACACCTTC. Translated, it gives CASSQEALRSSRQGSGGYTF.

The V and J genes are TRBV19 and TRBJ2-2; D not resolved. V was pared by 1 base and J by 4 bases, with 10 bases between. CDR3 length equals 15 residues. Germline CDR1 reads LNHDA; CDR2 reads SQIVND (reference sequence). CDR3 bases: TGTGCCAGTAGTATAGGAGGCTGGGGCACCGGGGAGCTGTTTTTT. It translates to CASSIGGWGTGELFF.

The chain carries TRBV28 and TRBJ2-7; 11 nucleotides align to TRBD2. Germline-derived CDR1 and CDR2 are MDHEN and SYDVKM. This CDR3 has 15 residues. V was pared by 4 bases and J by 7 bases, with 9 bases of the junction left unmatched. CDR3 DNA sequence: TGTGCCAGCAGTTCCTTCCTAGCGGGGGGCCGGGAGCAGTACTTC. Translation: CASSSFLAGGREQYF.

The rearrangement joins TRBV23-1 to TRBJ2-7; the D gene is possibly TRBD2 (6 bases). TRBV23-1 is an ORF; its function is uncertain. There are 15 residues in the CDR3. The V and J ends lost 4 bases and 3 bases respectively, with 16 bases between them. This CDR3 reads CASSLTGEVRYEQYF. The CDR3 DNA sequence: TGCGCCAGCAGTCTGACTGGGGAGGTACGCTACGAGCAGTACTTC.

The chain uses TRBV28 and TRBJ1-6; D is perhaps TRBD1 (5 bases). V dropped 4 bases and J dropped 10 bases, with 14 bases sitting between them. Germline CDR1 is MDHEN and CDR2 is SYDVKM. The CDR3 runs to 14 residues. In nucleotides, the CDR3 is TGTGCCAGCAGTTCGACGACAGAGGCCTCACCCCTCCACTTT. Translating gives CASSSTTEASPLHF.

This rearrangement joins TRBV28 to TRBJ1-4; no clear D gene. The V end was cut by 3 bases, the J end by 0 bases, with 11 bases between. The CDR3 sequence is 16 residues long. Germline assignment: CDR1 MDHEN and CDR2 SYDVKM. CDR3 bases: TGTGCCAGCAGTTTTGGCCGGACTGCAACTAATGAAAAACTGTTTTTT. It specifies CASSFGRTATNEKLFF.

The chain is built from TRBV28 and TRBJ1-1; the D is unclear. The germline gives CDR1 MDHEN, CDR2 SYDVKM. The CDR3 totals 12 residues. The V gene lost 2 bases and the J gene lost 1 base, with 2 bases spanning the gap. Here the CDR3 DNA reads TGTGCCAGCAGTTTAGAGAACACTGAAGCTTTCTTT. Its protein product is CASSLENTEAFF.

The chain links TRBV12-3 or TRBV12-4 to TRBJ1-5, with TRBD1 matching over 7 bases. The CDR3 extends over 13 amino acids. The J segment lost 6 bases and the V segment lost 6 bases, leaving 5 bases of the junction unmatched. The CDR3 nucleotides read TGTGCCAGCAGGACAGGGAAGGGTCAGCCCCAGCATTTT. This encodes CASRTGKGQPQHF.

This CDR3 is CASSYSDSGSSYEQYF. In DNA form, the CDR3 reads TGTGCCAGCAGTTACTCGGATTCAGGTTCATCCTACGAGCAGTACTTC. This chain connects TRBV6-2 or TRBV6-3 to TRBJ2-7; D is unresolved. Deletions cut 0 bases from V and 1 base from J, with 13 bases between. Germline values: CDR1 MNHEY, CDR2 SVGEGT. CDR3 length equals 16 residues.

The genes are TRBV3-1 (or the pseudogene TRBV3-2) and TRBJ2-1; TRBD2 agrees at 11 bases. The CDR3 loop spans 16 amino acids. The germline V gene has CDR1 LGHDT and CDR2 YNNKEL (reference sequence). V shed 2 bases and J 7 bases; nucleotides not matched to a gene: 7. The CDR3 DNA is TGTGCCAGCAGCCAACTTAGCGGGAGGGCGGTTAATGAGCAGTTCTTC. It codes for CASSQLSGRAVNEQFF.